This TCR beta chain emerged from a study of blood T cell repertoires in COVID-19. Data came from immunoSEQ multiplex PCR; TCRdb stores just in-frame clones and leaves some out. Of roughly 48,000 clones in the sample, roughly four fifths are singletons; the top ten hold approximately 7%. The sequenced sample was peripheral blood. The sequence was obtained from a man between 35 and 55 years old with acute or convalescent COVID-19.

This chain's CDR3 is CASLTGRQGTNIQYF. The CDR3 nucleotides are TGTGCCAGCCTTACTGGGCGCCAGGGTACAAACATTCAGTACTTC. The chain uses TRBV6-5 and TRBJ2-4; tentative D call: TRBD1 (5 bases). V was shortened by 8 bases and J by 6 bases, with 20 bases between the two germline ends. There are 15 residues in the CDR3. Germline values: CDR1 MNHEY, CDR2 SVGAGI.